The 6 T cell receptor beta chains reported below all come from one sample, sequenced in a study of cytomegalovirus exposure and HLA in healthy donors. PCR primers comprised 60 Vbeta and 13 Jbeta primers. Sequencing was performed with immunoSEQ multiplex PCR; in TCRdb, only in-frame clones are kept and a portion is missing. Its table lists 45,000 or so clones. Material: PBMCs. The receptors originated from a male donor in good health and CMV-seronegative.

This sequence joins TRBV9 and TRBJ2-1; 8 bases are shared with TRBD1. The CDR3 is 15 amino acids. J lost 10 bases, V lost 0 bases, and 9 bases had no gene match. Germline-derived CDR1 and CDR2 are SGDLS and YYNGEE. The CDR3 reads CASSVVETGVGEQFF. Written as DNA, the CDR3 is TGTGCCAGCAGCGTAGTGGAGACAGGGGTCGGCGAGCAGTTCTTC.

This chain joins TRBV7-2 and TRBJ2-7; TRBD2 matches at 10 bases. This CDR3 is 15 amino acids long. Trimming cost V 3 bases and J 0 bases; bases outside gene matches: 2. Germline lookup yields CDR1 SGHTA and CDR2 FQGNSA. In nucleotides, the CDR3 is TGTGCCAGCAGCTTTGCTAGCGGGGGCTCCTACGAGCAGTACTTC. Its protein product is CASSFASGGSYEQYF.

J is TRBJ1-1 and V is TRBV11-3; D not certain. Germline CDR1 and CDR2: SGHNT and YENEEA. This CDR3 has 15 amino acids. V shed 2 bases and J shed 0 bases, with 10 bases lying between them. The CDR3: CASSLSGSLNTEAFF. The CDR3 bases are TGTGCCAGCAGCTTATCGGGGTCCTTGAACACTGAAGCTTTCTTT.

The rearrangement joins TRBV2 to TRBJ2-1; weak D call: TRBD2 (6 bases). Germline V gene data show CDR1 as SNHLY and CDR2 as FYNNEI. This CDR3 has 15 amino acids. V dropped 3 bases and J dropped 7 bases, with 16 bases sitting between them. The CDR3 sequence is CASSDLTGDGNEQFF. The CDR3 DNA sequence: TGTGCCAGCAGTGATTTGACGGGGGATGGAAATGAGCAGTTCTTC.

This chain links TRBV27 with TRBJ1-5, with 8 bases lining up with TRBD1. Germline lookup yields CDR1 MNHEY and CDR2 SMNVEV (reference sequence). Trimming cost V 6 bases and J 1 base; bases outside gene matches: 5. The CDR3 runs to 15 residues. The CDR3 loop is CASSPGGGSNQPQHF. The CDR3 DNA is TGTGCCAGCAGCCCAGGGGGCGGGAGCAATCAGCCCCAGCATTTT.

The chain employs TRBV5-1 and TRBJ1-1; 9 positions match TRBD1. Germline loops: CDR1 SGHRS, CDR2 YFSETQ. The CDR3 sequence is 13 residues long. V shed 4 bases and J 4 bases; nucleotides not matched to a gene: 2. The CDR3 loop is CASSQTGGTEAFF. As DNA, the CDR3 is TGCGCCAGCAGCCAGACAGGGGGCACTGAAGCTTTCTTT.